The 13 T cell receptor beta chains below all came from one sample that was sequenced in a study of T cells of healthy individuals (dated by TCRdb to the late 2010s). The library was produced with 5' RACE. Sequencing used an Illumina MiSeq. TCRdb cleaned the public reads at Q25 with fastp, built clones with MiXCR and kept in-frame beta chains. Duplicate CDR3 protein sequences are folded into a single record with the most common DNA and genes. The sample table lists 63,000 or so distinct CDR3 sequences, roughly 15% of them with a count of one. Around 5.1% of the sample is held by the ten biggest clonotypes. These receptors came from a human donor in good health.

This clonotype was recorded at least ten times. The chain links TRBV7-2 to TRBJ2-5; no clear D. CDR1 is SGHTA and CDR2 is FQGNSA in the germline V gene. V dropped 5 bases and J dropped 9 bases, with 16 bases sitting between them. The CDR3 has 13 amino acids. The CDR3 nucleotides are TGTGCCAGCAGCGCCTTGGGCCAAGGATCCCAGTACTTC. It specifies CASSALGQGSQYF.

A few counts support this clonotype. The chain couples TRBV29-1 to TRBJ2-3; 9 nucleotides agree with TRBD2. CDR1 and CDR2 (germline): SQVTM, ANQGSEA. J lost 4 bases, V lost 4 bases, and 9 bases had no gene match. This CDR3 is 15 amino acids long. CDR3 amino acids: CSVAGAGGHADTQYF. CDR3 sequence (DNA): TGCAGCGTTGCAGGAGCGGGGGGCCACGCAGATACGCAGTATTTT.

The CDR3 region is CASTTGVNEKLFF. The CDR3, as DNA: TGTGCCAGTACGACAGGGGTGAATGAAAAACTGTTTTTT. V usage is TRBV12-3 or TRBV12-4 and J usage is TRBJ1-4; 8 nucleotides align to TRBD1. The CDR3 is 13 residues long. With V trimmed by 9 bases and J by 5 bases, 5 bases remained unmatched.

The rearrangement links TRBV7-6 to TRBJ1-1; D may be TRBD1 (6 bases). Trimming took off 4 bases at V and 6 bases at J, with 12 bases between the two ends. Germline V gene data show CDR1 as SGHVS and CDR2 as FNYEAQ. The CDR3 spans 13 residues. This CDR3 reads CASSSARGSEAFF. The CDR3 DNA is TGTGCCAGCAGCTCTGCCAGGGGATCTGAAGCTTTCTTT.

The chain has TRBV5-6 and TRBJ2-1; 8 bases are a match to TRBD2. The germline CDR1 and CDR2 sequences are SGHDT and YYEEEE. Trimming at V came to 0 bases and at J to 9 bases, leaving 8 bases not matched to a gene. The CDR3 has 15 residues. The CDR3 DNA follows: TGTGCCAGCAGCTTGGCCGGGCTAGCGGGTGTTGAGCAGTTCTTC. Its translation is CASSLAGLAGVEQFF.

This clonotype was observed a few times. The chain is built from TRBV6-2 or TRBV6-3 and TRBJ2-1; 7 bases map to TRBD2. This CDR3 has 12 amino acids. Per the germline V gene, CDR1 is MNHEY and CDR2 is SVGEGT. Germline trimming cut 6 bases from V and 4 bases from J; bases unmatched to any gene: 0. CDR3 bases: TGTGCCAGCAGCGGGGGGTACAATGAGCAGTTCTTC. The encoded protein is CASSGGYNEQFF.

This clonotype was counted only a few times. The CDR3 DNA follows: TGTGCCAGCAGCTGGAACATAGCGGGGGAGCCCTACGAGCAGTACTTC. The encoded protein is CASSWNIAGEPYEQYF. This chain links TRBV3-1 with TRBJ2-7; 9 nucleotides agree with TRBD2. Germline loops: CDR1 LGHDT, CDR2 YNNKEL (reference sequence). The CDR3 is made up of 16 amino acids. The J segment lost 2 bases and the V segment lost 5 bases, leaving 10 bases of the junction unmatched.

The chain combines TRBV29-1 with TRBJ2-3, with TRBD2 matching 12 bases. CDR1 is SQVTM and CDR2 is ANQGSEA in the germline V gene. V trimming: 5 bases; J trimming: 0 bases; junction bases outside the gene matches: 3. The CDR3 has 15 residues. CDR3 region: CSVYGTSGSTDTQYF. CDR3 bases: TGCAGCGTTTACGGGACTAGCGGGAGCACAGATACGCAGTATTTT.

In DNA, the CDR3 is TGTGCCAGCAGCCAACTCGGGACCGAGCCGAGGACCCAGTACTTC. It encodes CASSQLGTEPRTQYF. V and J are TRBV14 and TRBJ2-5, with D perhaps assigned TRBD1 or TRBD2 (5 bases each). Trimming pared 2 bases from V and 7 bases from J, leaving 17 bases between. Germline CDR1 reads SGHDN; CDR2 reads FVKESK. There are 15 residues in the CDR3.

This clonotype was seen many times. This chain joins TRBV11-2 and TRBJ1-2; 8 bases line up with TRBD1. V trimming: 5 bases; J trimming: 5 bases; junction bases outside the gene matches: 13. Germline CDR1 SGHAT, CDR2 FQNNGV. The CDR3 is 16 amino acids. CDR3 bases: TGTGCCAGCAGCCCGCTGACAGGGGCAAGGTTGTATGGCTACACCTTC. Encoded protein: CASSPLTGARLYGYTF.

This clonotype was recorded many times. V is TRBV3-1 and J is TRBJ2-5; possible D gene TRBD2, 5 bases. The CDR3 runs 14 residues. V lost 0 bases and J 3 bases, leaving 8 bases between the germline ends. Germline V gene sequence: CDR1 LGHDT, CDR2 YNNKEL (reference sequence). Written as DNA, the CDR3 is TGTGCCAGCAGCCAAGATTGGGGAGAAGAGACCCAGTACTTC. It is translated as CASSQDWGEETQYF.

Here the CDR3 reads CANLPDRGASYEQYF. The CDR3 nucleotides read TGTGCCAACCTACCGGACAGGGGAGCATCCTACGAGCAGTACTTC. This chain links TRBV2 with TRBJ2-7; 9 nucleotides agree with TRBD1. V was clipped by 10 bases and J by 1 base; unmatched bases: 11. The germline CDR1 and CDR2 sequences are SNHLY and FYNNEI. The CDR3 consists of 15 residues.

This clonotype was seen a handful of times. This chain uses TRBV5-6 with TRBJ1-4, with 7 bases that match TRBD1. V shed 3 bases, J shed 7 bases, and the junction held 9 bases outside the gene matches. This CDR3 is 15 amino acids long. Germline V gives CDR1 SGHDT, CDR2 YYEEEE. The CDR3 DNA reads TGTGCCAGCAGCTCTATGGACAGGCTAGGTGAAAAACTGTTTTTT. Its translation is CASSSMDRLGEKLFF.